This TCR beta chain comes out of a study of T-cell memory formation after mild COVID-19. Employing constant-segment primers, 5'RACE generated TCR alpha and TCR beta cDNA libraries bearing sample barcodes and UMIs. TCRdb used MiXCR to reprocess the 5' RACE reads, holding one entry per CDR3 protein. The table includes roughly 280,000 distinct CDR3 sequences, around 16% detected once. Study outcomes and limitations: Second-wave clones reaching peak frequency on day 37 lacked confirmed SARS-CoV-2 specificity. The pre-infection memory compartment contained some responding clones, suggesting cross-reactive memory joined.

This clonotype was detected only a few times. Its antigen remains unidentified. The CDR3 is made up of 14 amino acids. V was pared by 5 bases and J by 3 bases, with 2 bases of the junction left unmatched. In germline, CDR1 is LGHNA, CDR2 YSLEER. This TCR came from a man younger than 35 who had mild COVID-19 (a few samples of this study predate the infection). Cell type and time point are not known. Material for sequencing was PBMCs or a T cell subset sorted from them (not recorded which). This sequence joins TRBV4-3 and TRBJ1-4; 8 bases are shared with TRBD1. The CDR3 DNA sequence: TGCGCCAGCAGCGACAGGGGTTCTAATGAAAAACTGTTTTTT. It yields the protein CASSDRGSNEKLFF.